This entry lists 3 T cell receptor beta chains sequenced from one sample in a study of T cell repertoires in cytomegalovirus infection. Their recognized antigens are unknown. TCRdb re-called the reads with MiXCR, one entry per CDR3 protein. Of approximately 910,000 distinct CDR3 sequences listed, around 30% are singletons. The sample was cultured CD8+ T cells from PBMCs, taken from culture after CMV antigen stimulation. These receptors were obtained from a human donor in good health (CMV status not recorded). Some clones in this sample may be carry-over from other donors' samples.

The genes are TRBV24-1 and TRBJ2-5; 10 bases are a match to TRBD1. Germline assignment: CDR1 KGHDR and CDR2 SFDVKD. Losses at the gene ends were 4 bases for V and 3 bases for J; bases not matched to a gene: 7. There are 16 residues in the CDR3. This chain's CDR3 is CATSDLGQGGKETQYF. The CDR3 DNA reads as TGTGCCACCAGTGACCTCGGACAGGGGGGTAAAGAGACCCAGTACTTC.

This clonotype was counted only a few times. V gene TRBV19 combines with J gene TRBJ2-2, with a tentative D call TRBD2 (6 bases). Germline V CDR1 and CDR2: LNHDA, SQIVND (reference sequence). The CDR3 is 14 residues long. V lost 3 bases, J lost 6 bases, and 11 bases lay in between. The CDR3 loop is CASSISPGAGELFF. The CDR3, as DNA: TGTGCCAGTAGTATTTCCCCGGGAGCCGGGGAGCTGTTTTTT.

There are a few counts of this clonotype. The J gene is TRBJ2-4, the V gene TRBV27; 10 positions match TRBD2. The CDR3 length is 17 residues. Germline CDR1 reads MNHEY; CDR2 reads SMNVEV (reference sequence). Trimming cost V 5 bases and J 6 bases; bases outside gene matches: 13. This CDR3 reads CASSIYYGAGGRNIQYF. CDR3 nucleotide sequence: TGTGCCAGCAGTATCTATTACGGAGCGGGGGGGCGAAACATTCAGTACTTC.